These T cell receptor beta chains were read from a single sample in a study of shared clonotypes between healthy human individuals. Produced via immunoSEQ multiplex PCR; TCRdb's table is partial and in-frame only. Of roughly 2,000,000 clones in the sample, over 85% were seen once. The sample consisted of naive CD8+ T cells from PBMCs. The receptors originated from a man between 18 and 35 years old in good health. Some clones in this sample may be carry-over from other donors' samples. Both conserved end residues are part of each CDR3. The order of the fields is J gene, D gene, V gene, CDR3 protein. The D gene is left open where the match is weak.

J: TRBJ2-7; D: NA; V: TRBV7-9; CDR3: CASSYRTDEQYF
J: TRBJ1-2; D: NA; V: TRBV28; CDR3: CASALSDGAFTNYGYTF
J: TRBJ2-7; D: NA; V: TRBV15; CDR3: CATRDGVAAPSYEQYF
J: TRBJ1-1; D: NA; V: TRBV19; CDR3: CASSLGSPSTEAFF
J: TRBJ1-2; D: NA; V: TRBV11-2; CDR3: CASSRDPGSLFGSYTF
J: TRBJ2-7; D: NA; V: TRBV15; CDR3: CATGVGRGYEQYF
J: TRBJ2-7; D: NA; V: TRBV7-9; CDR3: CASSLSLLYEQYF
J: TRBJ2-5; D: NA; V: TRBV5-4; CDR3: CASSYKRHLQETQYF
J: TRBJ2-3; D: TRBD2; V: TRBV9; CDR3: CASRSGIGPDTQYF
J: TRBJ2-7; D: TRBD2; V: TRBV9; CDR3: CASSPRGGAYEQYF
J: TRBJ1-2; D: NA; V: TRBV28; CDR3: CASSLRPPSNYGYTF
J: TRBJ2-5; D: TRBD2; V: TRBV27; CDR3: CASTPRRGEETQYF
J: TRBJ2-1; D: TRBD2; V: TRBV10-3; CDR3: CAISVWTSGRSNEQFF
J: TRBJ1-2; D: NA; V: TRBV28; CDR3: CASSPPVGVAYGYTF
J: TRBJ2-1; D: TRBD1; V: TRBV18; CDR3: CASSPYGGQGFYNEQFF
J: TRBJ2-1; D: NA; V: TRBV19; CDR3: CASSMIRAGTISYNEQFF
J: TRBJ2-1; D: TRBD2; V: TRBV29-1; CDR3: CSVEGTSGRVSYNEQFF
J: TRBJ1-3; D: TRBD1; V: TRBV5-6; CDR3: CASGQGGNTIYF
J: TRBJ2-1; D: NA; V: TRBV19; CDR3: CASSIPVIGRPNNEQFF
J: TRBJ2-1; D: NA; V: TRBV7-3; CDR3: CASSRLGGLYNEQFF
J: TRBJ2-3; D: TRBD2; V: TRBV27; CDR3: CASSSGTSGLTDTQYF
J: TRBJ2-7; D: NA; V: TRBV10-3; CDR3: CAISLGTGYEQYF
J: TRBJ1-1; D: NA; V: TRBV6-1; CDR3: CATDDRTENTEAFF
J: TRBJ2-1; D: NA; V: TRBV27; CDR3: CASSLSGPYNEQFF
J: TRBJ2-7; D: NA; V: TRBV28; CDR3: CASSFRGARYEQYF
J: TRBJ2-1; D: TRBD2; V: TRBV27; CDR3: CASTVAGPTYNEQFF
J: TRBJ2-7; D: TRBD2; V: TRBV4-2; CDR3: CASSQDLFSGYYEQYF
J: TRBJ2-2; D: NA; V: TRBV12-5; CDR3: CASSSLVGDTGELFF
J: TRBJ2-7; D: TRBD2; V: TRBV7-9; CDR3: CASSTSGSSYEQYF